These 23 T cell receptor beta chains came from one sample sequenced in a study of blood T cell repertoires in COVID-19. The repertoire was sequenced with immunoSEQ multiplex PCR; TCRdb's copy has only in-frame clones and lacks some. The data hold about 98,000 clones, with 75% to 85% observed a single time. The sample consisted of peripheral blood. The receptors were gathered from a man between 65 and 85 years old with acute or convalescent COVID-19.

The chain carries TRBV18 and TRBJ2-7, with TRBD1 matching 7 bases. The CDR3 runs 14 residues. Germline lookup yields CDR1 KGHSH and CDR2 LQKENI. J gave up 2 bases and V 0 bases, and 1 base lay outside the gene matches. The CDR3, as DNA: TGTGCCAGCTCACCACCGACAGGGACCTACGAGCAGTACTTC. This sequence encodes CASSPPTGTYEQYF.

J is TRBJ2-3 and V is TRBV3-1 (or the pseudogene TRBV3-2), with 15 bases matching TRBD2. The CDR3 totals 19 residues. Germline lookup yields CDR1 LGHDT and CDR2 YNNKEL (reference sequence). V was pared by 3 bases and J by 0 bases, with 7 bases of the junction left unmatched. CDR3 bases: TGTGCCAGCAGCCATGAAGGGACTAGCGGGAGGACTAGCACAGATACGCAGTATTTT. It is translated as CASSHEGTSGRTSTDTQYF.

The J gene is TRBJ1-4, the V gene TRBV6-5, with D possibly TRBD1 on 5 matching bases. The length of the CDR3 is 15 residues. Germline loops: CDR1 MNHEY, CDR2 SVGAGI. Deletions cut 2 bases from V and 5 bases from J, with 12 bases between. The CDR3 sequence is CASSYNKGRNEKLFF. The CDR3 coding sequence is TGTGCCAGCAGTTACAACAAGGGGCGGAATGAAAAACTGTTTTTT.

This clone has only one observation. This sequence joins TRBV5-4 and TRBJ1-3, with 8 positions matching TRBD1. The CDR3 totals 17 residues. Germline-derived CDR1 and CDR2 are SGHNT and YYREEE (reference sequence). With 4 bases clipped from V and 4 bases from J, the junction kept 13 bases outside the gene matches. CDR3 amino acids: CASSPQSDRGSGNTIYF. The CDR3 region has the DNA TGTGCCAGCAGCCCCCAGAGTGACAGGGGATCCGGAAACACCATATATTTT.

This chain links TRBV3-1 (or the pseudogene TRBV3-2) with TRBJ2-3; 8 nucleotides line up with TRBD1. V shed 3 bases, J shed 3 bases, and the junction held 5 bases outside the gene matches. The CDR3 contains 15 residues. Germline V gene lookup returns CDR1 LGHDT and CDR2 YNNKEL (reference sequence). The CDR3 spells CASSQGTGGTDTQYF. In DNA, the CDR3 is TGTGCCAGCAGCCAGGGGACAGGAGGGACAGATACGCAGTATTTT.

V gene TRBV24-1 combines with J gene TRBJ2-6; D remains unclear. Looked up from germline, CDR1 is KGHDR and CDR2 is SFDVKD. The length of the CDR3 is 13 residues. Trimming left V 4 bases short and J 11 bases short, with 11 bases between. The CDR3 bases are TGTGCCACCAGTGACGGTCAGGTCGACGTCCTGACTTTC. Translating it yields CATSDGQVDVLTF.

The J gene is TRBJ2-7, the V gene TRBV6-5; possible D gene TRBD2, 6 bases. Germline values: CDR1 MNHEY, CDR2 SVGAGI. The V end was cut by 6 bases, the J end by 0 bases, with 9 bases between. CDR3 length: 13 amino acids. The CDR3 DNA reads TGTGCCAGCAGGCCTAGCGTCTCCTACGAGCAGTACTTC. Its translation: CASRPSVSYEQYF.

The rearrangement joins TRBV19 to TRBJ1-2; the match to TRBD1 covers 9 bases. This CDR3 has 14 residues. CDR1 LNHDA and CDR2 SQIVND come from the germline V gene (reference sequence). V was clipped by 5 bases and J by 0 bases; unmatched bases: 1. The chain's CDR3 is CASSWTGANYGYTF. CDR3 nucleotides: TGTGCCAGTAGTTGGACAGGGGCTAACTATGGCTACACCTTC. Combining the CDR3 with reference TRBV19 and TRBJ1-2 gives the whole variable domain DGGITQSPKYLFRKEGQNVTLSCEQNLNHDAMYWYRQDPGQGLRLIYYSQIVNDFQKGDIAEGYSVSREKKESFPLTVTSAQKNPTAFYLCASSWTGANYGYTFGSGTRLTVV.

This rearrangement joins TRBV9 to TRBJ2-7; 7 positions agree with TRBD2. V shed 0 bases and J 3 bases; nucleotides not matched to a gene: 3. This CDR3 is 14 amino acids long. The germline V gene encodes CDR1 SGDLS and CDR2 YYNGEE. CDR3 sequence (DNA): TGTGCCAGCAGCGTAGGACTAGCCGACTACGAGCAGTACTTC. Translated, it gives CASSVGLADYEQYF.

This chain uses TRBV6-5 with TRBJ1-5, with 7 nucleotides matching TRBD1. The V and J ends lost 0 bases and 9 bases, in that order; junction bases with no gene match: 5. Germline V gene lookup returns CDR1 MNHEY and CDR2 SVGAGI. The CDR3 contains 14 residues. CDR3 nucleotides: TGTGCCAGCAGTTACTCGTCAGGGGGTTGGCCCCAGCATTTT. It is translated as CASSYSSGGWPQHF.

V gene TRBV19 combines with J gene TRBJ1-6; no firm D call. The V and J ends lost 5 bases and 7 bases respectively, with 6 bases between them. The CDR3 covers 12 residues. CDR1 is LNHDA and CDR2 is SQIVND in the germline V gene (reference sequence). CDR3 DNA sequence: TGTGCCAGTAGTTACAGCAATTCACCCCTCCACTTT. Its translation is CASSYSNSPLHF.

CDR3 residues: CASKPSGYNEQFF. CDR3 nucleotides: TGCGCCAGCAAACCTAGCGGCTACAATGAGCAGTTCTTC. J is TRBJ2-1 and V is TRBV5-1; TRBD2 aligns across 7 bases. The germline V gene encodes CDR1 SGHRS and CDR2 YFSETQ. Germline trimming cut 6 bases from V and 3 bases from J; bases unmatched to any gene: 3. The CDR3 covers 13 residues.

This rearrangement joins TRBV19 to TRBJ1-2; D is uncertain. The CDR3 is 12 amino acids. Germline CDR1 LNHDA, CDR2 SQIVND (reference sequence). Trimming left V 11 bases short and J 2 bases short, with 12 bases between. This CDR3 reads CAYIVANYGYTF. The CDR3 nucleotides read TGTGCCTACATAGTAGCGAACTATGGCTACACCTTC.

This chain connects TRBV19 to TRBJ1-2, with 7 bases fitting TRBD1. V dropped 3 bases and J dropped 4; count of bases not matched to a gene: 5. Germline V gives CDR1 LNHDA, CDR2 SQIVND (reference sequence). CDR3 length: 14 amino acids. CDR3 sequence: CASSILDRAYGYTF. In DNA, the CDR3 is TGTGCCAGTAGTATCCTTGACAGGGCCTATGGCTACACCTTC.

J is TRBJ2-3 and V is TRBV5-4, with TRBD2 matching 7 bases. The germline gives CDR1 SGHNT, CDR2 YYREEE (reference sequence). The CDR3 has 15 amino acids. The V gene end was trimmed by 2 bases and the J gene end by 3 bases; junction bases not matched to a gene: 6. The CDR3 spells CASSFGAGSTDTQYF. The CDR3 DNA follows: TGTGCCAGCAGCTTCGGAGCGGGAAGTACAGATACGCAGTATTTT. Using reference TRBV5-4 and TRBJ2-3 for the parts outside the CDR3, the full variable domain is ETGVTQSPTHLIKTRGQQVTLRCSSQSGHNTVSWYQQALGQGPQFIFQYYREEENGRGNFPPRFSGLQFPNYSSELNVNALELDDSALYLCASSFGAGSTDTQYFGPGTRLTVL.

This chain connects TRBV2 to TRBJ2-1, with 8 bases that match TRBD2. The germline gives CDR1 SNHLY, CDR2 FYNNEI. The V segment lost 8 bases and the J segment 9 bases; nucleotides outside the gene matches: 12. This CDR3 region has 14 residues. CDR3 nucleotides: TGTGCCAGCCGGGGGGGCGGGAGTAGTAGTGAGCAGTTCTTC. The encoded protein is CASRGGGSSSEQFF. Using reference TRBV2 and TRBJ2-1 for the parts outside the CDR3, the full variable domain is EPEVTQTPSHQVTQMGQEVILRCVPISNHLYFYWYRQILGQKVEFLVSFYNNEISEKSEIFDDQFSVERPDGSNFTLKIRSTKLEDSAMYFCASRGGGSSSEQFFGPGTRLTVL.

V gene TRBV3-1 (or the pseudogene TRBV3-2) combines with J gene TRBJ2-7; 14 bases align to TRBD2. The CDR3 contains 19 residues. In germline, CDR1 is LGHDT, CDR2 YNNKEL (reference sequence). The junction had 14 bases not matched to a gene; V was cut back by 4 bases and J by 3 bases. Written as DNA, the CDR3 is TGTGCCAGCAGCCCACTGTCCGGGACTAGCGGGAGCATAGGCTACGAGCAGTACTTC. Translated, it gives CASSPLSGTSGSIGYEQYF.

The V gene is TRBV6-1, the J gene TRBJ1-6; the match to TRBD1 covers 10 bases. The CDR3 sequence is 14 residues long. Germline CDR1 and CDR2: MNHNS and SASEGT. Unmatched junction bases numbered 7, after V lost 7 bases and J lost 10 bases. CDR3 in amino acids: CASTHGDRGSPLHF. CDR3 sequence (DNA): TGTGCCAGCACCCATGGGGACAGGGGCTCACCCCTCCACTTT.

The chain recombines TRBV6-5 with TRBJ2-7; 12 positions agree with TRBD2. With 8 bases clipped from V and 6 bases from J, the junction kept 8 bases outside the gene matches. The CDR3 is 14 amino acids. Germline loops: CDR1 MNHEY, CDR2 SVGAGI. The CDR3 DNA sequence: TGTGCCAGCGAATGGACTAGCGGGATCCTCGAGCAGTACTTC. It yields the protein CASEWTSGILEQYF.

In this sample, this clone turned up once. This sequence joins TRBV6-1 and TRBJ2-1; weak D call: TRBD2 (6 bases). This CDR3 contains 15 residues. V lost 1 base and J lost 3, with 10 bases in between. Germline loops: CDR1 MNHNS, CDR2 SASEGT. The CDR3 sequence: CASSEGGTHYNEQFF. The CDR3 DNA follows: TGTGCCAGCAGTGAAGGAGGGACTCACTACAATGAGCAGTTCTTC.

The V gene is TRBV27, the J gene TRBJ2-6; 11 positions match TRBD1. Germline V gives CDR1 MNHEY, CDR2 SMNVEV (reference sequence). The CDR3 consists of 17 residues. V shed 7 bases and J 5 bases; nucleotides not matched to a gene: 10. For the CDR3, the DNA is TGTGCCAGCACCCCGAGGACAGGGGGCGTTTGGGCCAACGTCCTGACTTTC. This sequence encodes CASTPRTGGVWANVLTF.

The genes are TRBV9 and TRBJ2-5; weak D call: TRBD1 (6 bases). Germline CDR1 and CDR2: SGDLS and YYNGEE. The CDR3 contains 14 residues. The V end was cut by 3 bases, the J end by 1 base, with 10 bases between. CDR3 nucleotide sequence: TGTGCCAGCAGCGGCCGGACAGTCCAAGAGACCCAGTACTTC. Protein product: CASSGRTVQETQYF.

V and J are TRBV7-3 and TRBJ1-1; D possibly corresponds to TRBD1 (5 bases). Trimming removed 5 bases at V and 1 base at J, with 14 bases between. The CDR3 consists of 15 residues. Germline V gives CDR1 SGHTA, CDR2 FQGTGA. The CDR3 DNA reads TGTGCCAGCAGCCGTTCGCGGACACAGAACACTGAAGCTTTCTTT. Amino acid sequence: CASSRSRTQNTEAFF.